The 4 T cell receptor beta chains below all came from one sample that was sequenced in a study of T cells in Graves' hyperthyroidism and ophthalmopathy. Amplified regions were TCR beta CDR3 sequences from RNA transcripts. Researchers ran a first-round RT-PCR on the TCR CDR3 using the HTBI primer set. In TCRdb, the multiplex PCR reads were re-called with MiXCR into one record per CDR3 protein. The sample includes 350,000 to 400,000 distinct CDR3 sequences, more than 13% of them seen just once. Sequences were obtained from blood. These TCRs come from a woman aged 25 to 39 with Graves' hyperthyroidism.

This clonotype was counted only a few times. The chain couples TRBV28 to TRBJ1-3; D ambiguous. The length of the CDR3 is 13 residues. Germline V CDR1 and CDR2: MDHEN, SYDVKM. Trimming took off 8 bases at V and 4 bases at J, with 12 bases between the two ends. CDR3 coding DNA: TGTGCCAGCCGGAGGATGGAGGGAAACACCATATATTTT. Protein sequence: CASRRMEGNTIYF.

This clonotype was seen a handful of times. The V gene is TRBV3-1, the J gene TRBJ2-3; D is perhaps TRBD1 or TRBD2 (5 bases each). Germline V CDR1 and CDR2: LGHDT, YNNKEL (reference sequence). Trimming removed 1 base from V and 5 bases from J, with 13 bases in between. The CDR3 runs to 15 residues. The CDR3: CASSQVGGWIDTQYF. In nucleotides, the CDR3 is TGTGCCAGCAGCCAAGTTGGGGGATGGATAGATACGCAGTATTTT.

This clonotype appeared many times. V and J are TRBV27 and TRBJ2-3; D ambiguous. Germline CDR1 and CDR2: MNHEY and SMNVEV (reference sequence). The ends were cut back, 7 bases at V and 0 bases at J, with 17 bases in the middle. The CDR3 length is 16 residues. CDR3 residues: CASKRVGGPSTDTQYF. The CDR3, as DNA: TGTGCCAGCAAGCGTGTTGGCGGTCCTAGCACAGATACGCAGTATTTT.

This clonotype was found a few times. The genes are TRBV6-1 and TRBJ2-5, with D uncertain. CDR3 length: 13 amino acids. Germline V gene sequence: CDR1 MNHNS, CDR2 SASEGT. V lost 5 bases and J lost 2, with 9 bases in between. The DNA for the CDR3 is TGTGCCAGCAGTCGACGGTTTCAAGAGACCCAGTACTTC. Its translation is CASSRRFQETQYF.